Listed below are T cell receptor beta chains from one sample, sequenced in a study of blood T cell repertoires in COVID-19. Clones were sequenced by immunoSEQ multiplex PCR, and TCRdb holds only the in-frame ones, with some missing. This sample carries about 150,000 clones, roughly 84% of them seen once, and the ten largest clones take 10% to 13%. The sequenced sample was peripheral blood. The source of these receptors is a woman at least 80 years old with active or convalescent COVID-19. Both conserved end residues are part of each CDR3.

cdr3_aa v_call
CSTDRPENEQYF TRBV29-1
CASSSLPPWDSSYEQYF TRBV7-6
CASSLSAQSSYEQYF TRBV7-2
CASIPSGTRAEQYF TRBV28
CASSESELNPEAFF TRBV10-1
CASMEDRLISGNTIYF TRBV2
CSVVSGELDGYTF TRBV29-1
CASSSDSPLHF TRBV2
CASSYVPGLQDQETQYF TRBV2
CSARVNTEAFF TRBV29-1
CASSLRDSVSYEQYF TRBV27
CASTGNYGYTF TRBV19
CASSIRQGQETQYF TRBV28
CASSSGSYNEQFF TRBV7-3
CASSLGQVNTEAFF TRBV7-9
CAISKTGFDSSGANVLTF TRBV10-3
CASSQKAPGQGNYGYTF TRBV4-1
CASSLGREQFF TRBV13
CASSVGGGRQPQHF TRBV9
CASSLEIGSGNTIYF TRBV5-1
CASSLFGLAGARTQYF TRBV27
CASSRDKNTEAFF TRBV18
CASSWAETQYF TRBV6-1
CASSETGLYEQYF TRBV9
CASSSLDRGGNYGYTF TRBV7-9
CASSLDVGQGRTEAFF TRBV7-9
CASSTPRQGQNYGYTF TRBV19
CASSQGTPNTEAFF TRBV5-1
CASMDRASYEQYF TRBV5-1
CASARDRNTEAFF TRBV2
CASRHRTSNQPQHF TRBV6-5
CASRVSGIGELFF TRBV2
CASSVTGDTDTQYF TRBV28
CSVTETSTDTQYF TRBV29-1
CAWDTRGNTIYF TRBV30
CASSSTNYGYTF TRBV5-4
CASSWGGLGRNEQFF TRBV19
CASSGGLAYEQYF TRBV9
CASSLVAVLETQYF TRBV5-6
CASSHETGPNTEAFF TRBV4-2
CASSPLDRMNTEAFF TRBV27
CASSLVVASTDTQYF TRBV7-2
CASSDSGLAGVWEQFF TRBV6-4
CASSSGQGSGGKDGYTF TRBV28
CASSVVPEGQPQHF TRBV9